This entry describes one T cell receptor beta chain. These data come from a study of CD8+CD57+ T cells in acquired aplastic anemia. CDR1 and CDR2 (germline): SEHNR, FQNEAQ (reference sequence). The CDR3 runs 13 residues. The trim removed 9 bases at V and 3 bases at J, leaving 7 bases unmatched. TCR beta VDJ and CDR3 profiling used genomic DNA as template. TCRdb called the reads again in MiXCR, with one record for every CDR3 protein. The table lists fewer than 250,000 distinct CDR3 sequences, about half of them singletons. The sequenced sample consisted of sorted CD4+, CD8+, or CD8+CD57+ T cells (not recorded which) from PBMCs. The TCR sequence derives from a human donor in good health, serving as a control. This chain uses TRBV7-9 with TRBJ2-5; 7 bases agree with TRBD2. CDR3 loop: CASKFAGEETQYF. CDR3 DNA: TGTGCCAGTAAATTCGCGGGGGAAGAGACCCAGTACTTC.